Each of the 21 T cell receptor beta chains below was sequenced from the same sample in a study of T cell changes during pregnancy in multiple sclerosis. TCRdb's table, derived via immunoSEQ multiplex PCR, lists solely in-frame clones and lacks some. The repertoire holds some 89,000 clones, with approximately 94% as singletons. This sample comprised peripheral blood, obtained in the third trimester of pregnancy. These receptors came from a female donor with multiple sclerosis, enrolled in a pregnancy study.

CDR3 coding DNA: TGTGCCAGCAGCGTAGTGGGACAGGGGTACAATGAGCAGTTCTTC. Translating it yields CASSVVGQGYNEQFF. The chain uses TRBV9 and TRBJ2-1; TRBD1 matches 10 bases. Germline V lookup: CDR1 SGDLS, CDR2 YYNGEE. The CDR3 extends over 15 amino acids. Losses at the gene ends were 0 bases for V and 4 bases for J; bases not matched to a gene: 1.

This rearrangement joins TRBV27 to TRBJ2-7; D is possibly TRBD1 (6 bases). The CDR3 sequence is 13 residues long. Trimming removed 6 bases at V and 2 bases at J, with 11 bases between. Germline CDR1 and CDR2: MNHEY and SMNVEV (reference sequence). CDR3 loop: CASRPTGTYEQYF. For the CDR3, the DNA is TGTGCCAGCAGGCCGACAGGAACCTACGAGCAGTACTTC.

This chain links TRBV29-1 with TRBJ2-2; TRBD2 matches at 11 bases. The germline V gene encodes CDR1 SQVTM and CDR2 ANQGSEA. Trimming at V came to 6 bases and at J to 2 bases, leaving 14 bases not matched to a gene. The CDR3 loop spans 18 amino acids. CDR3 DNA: TGCAGCGTGCGGTCCAAACTAGCGGGGGATACCAACACCGGGGAGCTGTTTTTT. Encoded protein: CSVRSKLAGDTNTGELFF.

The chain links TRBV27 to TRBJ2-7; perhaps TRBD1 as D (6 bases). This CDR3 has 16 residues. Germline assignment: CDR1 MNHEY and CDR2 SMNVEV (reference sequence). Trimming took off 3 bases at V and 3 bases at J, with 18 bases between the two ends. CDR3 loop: CASSFSALGQNYEQYF. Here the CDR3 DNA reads TGTGCCAGCAGTTTTTCCGCCCTAGGACAGAACTACGAGCAGTACTTC.

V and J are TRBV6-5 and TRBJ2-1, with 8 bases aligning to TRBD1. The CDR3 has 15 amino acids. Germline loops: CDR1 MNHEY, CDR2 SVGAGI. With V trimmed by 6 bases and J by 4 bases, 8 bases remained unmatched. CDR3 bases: TGTGCCAGCAGGAATCCGGGACAGGTGTACAATGAGCAGTTCTTC. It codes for CASRNPGQVYNEQFF.

CDR3 loop: CARSLTADQPQHF. CDR3 DNA: TGTGCCAGAAGCTTGACAGCCGATCAGCCCCAGCATTTT. The gene calls are TRBV5-3 and TRBJ1-5; D gene uncertain. TRBV5-3 is noted as an ORF with a role that remains uncertain. V lost 1 base and J lost 5, with 7 bases in between. CDR3 length: 13 residues.

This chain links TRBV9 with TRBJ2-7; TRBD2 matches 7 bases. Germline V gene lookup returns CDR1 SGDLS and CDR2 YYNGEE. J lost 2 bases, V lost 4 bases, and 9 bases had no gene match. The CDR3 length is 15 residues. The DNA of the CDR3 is TGTGCCAGCAGCCCTGACGGCGGACTAGCCTACGAGCAGTACTTC. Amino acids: CASSPDGGLAYEQYF.

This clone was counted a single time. The CDR3 sequence is CASSTSGGRTGELFF. The CDR3, as DNA: TGTGCCAGTAGTACTAGCGGGGGCCGGACCGGGGAGCTGTTTTTT. The chain has TRBV19 and TRBJ2-2, with 10 bases lining up with TRBD2. The V gene end was trimmed by 4 bases and the J gene end by 5 bases; junction bases not matched to a gene: 4. CDR1 and CDR2 from the germline V gene are LNHDA and SQIVND (reference sequence). The length of the CDR3 is 15 residues.

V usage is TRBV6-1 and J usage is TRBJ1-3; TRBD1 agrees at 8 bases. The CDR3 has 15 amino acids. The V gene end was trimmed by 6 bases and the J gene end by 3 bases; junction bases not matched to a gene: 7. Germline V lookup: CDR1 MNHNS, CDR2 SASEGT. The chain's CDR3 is CASSLFGTGGNTIYF. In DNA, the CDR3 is TGTGCCAGCAGCCTTTTCGGGACAGGTGGAAACACCATATATTTT.

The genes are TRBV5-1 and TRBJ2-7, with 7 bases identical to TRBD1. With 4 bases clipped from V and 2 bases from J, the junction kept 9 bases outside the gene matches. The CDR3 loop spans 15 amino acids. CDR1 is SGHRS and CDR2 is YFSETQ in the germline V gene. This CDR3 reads CASSTRDSIPYEQYF. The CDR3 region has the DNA TGCGCCAGCAGCACCCGGGACAGTATCCCCTACGAGCAGTACTTC.

The CDR3 spells CASSLAGDSTDTQYF. CDR3 nucleotide sequence: TGCGCCAGCAGCTTAGCGGGGGACAGCACAGATACGCAGTATTTT. The chain couples TRBV4-1 to TRBJ2-3; 9 positions agree with TRBD2. V was clipped by 5 bases and J by 0 bases; unmatched bases: 3. CDR3 length: 15 amino acids. The germline gives CDR1 MGHRA, CDR2 YSYEKL.

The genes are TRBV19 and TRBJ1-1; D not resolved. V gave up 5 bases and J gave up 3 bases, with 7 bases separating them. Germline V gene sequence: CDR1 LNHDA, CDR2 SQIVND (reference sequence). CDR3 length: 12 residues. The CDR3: CASSLADTEAFF. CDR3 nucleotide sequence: TGTGCCAGTAGTTTGGCAGACACTGAAGCTTTCTTT.

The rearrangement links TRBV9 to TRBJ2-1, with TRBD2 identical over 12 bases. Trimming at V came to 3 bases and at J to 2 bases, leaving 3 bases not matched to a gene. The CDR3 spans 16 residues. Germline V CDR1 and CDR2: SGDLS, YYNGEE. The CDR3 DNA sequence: TGTGCCAGCAGCGCGCCTAGCGGGGGGGCCTACAATGAGCAGTTCTTC. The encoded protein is CASSAPSGGAYNEQFF.

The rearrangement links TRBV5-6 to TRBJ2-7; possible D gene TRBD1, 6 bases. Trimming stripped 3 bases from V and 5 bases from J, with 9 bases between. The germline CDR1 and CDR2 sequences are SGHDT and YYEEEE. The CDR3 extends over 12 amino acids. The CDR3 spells CASSSQGNEQYF. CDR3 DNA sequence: TGTGCCAGCAGCTCACAGGGTAACGAGCAGTACTTC.

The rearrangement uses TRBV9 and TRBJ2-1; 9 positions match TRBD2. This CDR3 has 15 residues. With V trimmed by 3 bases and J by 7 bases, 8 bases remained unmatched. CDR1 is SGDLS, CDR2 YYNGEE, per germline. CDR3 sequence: CASSASLAGKNEQFF. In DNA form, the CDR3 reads TGTGCCAGCAGCGCCAGCCTAGCGGGGAAGAATGAGCAGTTCTTC. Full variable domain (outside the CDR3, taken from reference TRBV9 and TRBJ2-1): DSGVTQTPKHLITATGQRVTLRCSPRSGDLSVYWYQQSLDQGLQFLIQYYNGEERAKGNILERFSAQQFPDLHSELNLSSLELGDSALYFCASSASLAGKNEQFFGPGTRLTVL.

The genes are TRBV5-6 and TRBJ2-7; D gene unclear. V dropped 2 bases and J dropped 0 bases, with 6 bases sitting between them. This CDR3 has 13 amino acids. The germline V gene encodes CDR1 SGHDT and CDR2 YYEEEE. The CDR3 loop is CASSFGTSYEQYF. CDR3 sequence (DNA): TGTGCCAGCAGCTTTGGCACCTCCTACGAGCAGTACTTC.

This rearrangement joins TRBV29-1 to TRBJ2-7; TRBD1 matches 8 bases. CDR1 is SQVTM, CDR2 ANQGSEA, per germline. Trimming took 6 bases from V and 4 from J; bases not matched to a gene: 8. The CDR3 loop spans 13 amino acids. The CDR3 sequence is CSVEDRERYEQYF. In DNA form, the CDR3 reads TGCAGCGTCGAGGACAGGGAACGGTACGAGCAGTACTTC.

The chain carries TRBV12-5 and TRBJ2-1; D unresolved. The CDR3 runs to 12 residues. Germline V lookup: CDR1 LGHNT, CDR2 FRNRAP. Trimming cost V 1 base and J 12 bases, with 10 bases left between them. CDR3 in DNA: TGTGCTAGTGGTTTGGACGACACGCTGCAGTTCTTC. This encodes CASGLDDTLQFF. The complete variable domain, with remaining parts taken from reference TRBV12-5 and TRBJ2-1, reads DARVTQTPRHKVTEMGQEVTMRCQPILGHNTVFWYRQTMMQGLELLAYFRNRAPLDDSGMPKDRFSAEMPDATLATLKIQPSEPRDSAVYFCASGLDDTLQFFGPGTRLTVL.

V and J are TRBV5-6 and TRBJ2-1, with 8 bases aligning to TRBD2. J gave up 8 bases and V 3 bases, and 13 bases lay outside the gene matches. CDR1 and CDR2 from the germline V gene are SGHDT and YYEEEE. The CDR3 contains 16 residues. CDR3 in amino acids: CASSSTGGPELYEQFF. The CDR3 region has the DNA TGTGCCAGCAGCTCGACGGGGGGGCCGGAATTGTATGAGCAGTTCTTC.

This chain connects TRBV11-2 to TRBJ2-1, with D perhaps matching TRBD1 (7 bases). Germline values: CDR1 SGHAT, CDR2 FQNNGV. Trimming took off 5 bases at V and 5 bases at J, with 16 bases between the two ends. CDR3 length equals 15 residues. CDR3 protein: CASSPRGRGDNEQFF. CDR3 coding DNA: TGTGCCAGCAGCCCTAGGGGGCGCGGGGACAATGAGCAGTTCTTC.

The CDR3 nucleotides are TGCGCCAGCAGCCTCAGGACGAGCGGGGGGCTCTACGAGCAGTACTTC. Translation: CASSLRTSGGLYEQYF. The V and J genes are TRBV5-1 and TRBJ2-7; 9 nucleotides agree with TRBD2. Germline V lookup: CDR1 SGHRS, CDR2 YFSETQ. After removal of 4 bases from V and 3 bases from J, the junction contained 11 bases not matched to a gene. The CDR3 contains 16 residues. Full variable domain (rest looked up from reference TRBV5-1 and TRBJ2-7): KAGVTQTPRYLIKTRGQQVTLSCSPISGHRSVSWYQQTPGQGLQFLFEYFSETQRNKGNFPGRFSGRQFSNSRSEMNVSTLELGDSALYLCASSLRTSGGLYEQYFGPGTRLTVT.